These 16 T cell receptor beta chains were all obtained from the same sample, sequenced in a study of blood T cell repertoires in COVID-19. The protocol was immunoSEQ multiplex PCR, while the TCRdb copy is restricted to in-frame clones and leaves out a portion. The sample records 150,000 to 200,000 clones, roughly 89% being singletons. The sequenced material came from PBMCs or T cells enriched from blood (not recorded which). All receptors derive from a middle-aged woman with acute COVID-19.

This clone was detected once. The chain couples TRBV7-2 to TRBJ2-2, with 12 bases identical to TRBD2. J was trimmed by 3 bases and V by 2 bases; bases with no gene match: 4. CDR3 length equals 17 residues. Germline lookup yields CDR1 SGHTA and CDR2 FQGNSA. CDR3 in DNA: TGTGCCAGCAGCTTAAGGACTAGCGGGGCCCACACCGGGGAGCTGTTTTTT. This translates into CASSLRTSGAHTGELFF.

This clone was seen a few times. The rearrangement uses TRBV27 and TRBJ2-1, with 13 bases lining up with TRBD2. Germline-derived CDR1 and CDR2 are MNHEY and SMNVEV (reference sequence). After removal of 5 bases from V and 2 bases from J, the junction contained 18 bases not matched to a gene. The CDR3 extends over 21 amino acids. The DNA of the CDR3 is TGTGCCAGCAGTCCCATCCGTGGAGGCGGGACTAGCGGGAACCCCTACAATGAGCAGTTCTTC. Translating gives CASSPIRGGGTSGNPYNEQFF.

The chain employs TRBV6-5 and TRBJ1-5; no clear D. This CDR3 is 13 amino acids long. V was clipped by 5 bases and J by 5 bases, with 10 bases between them. Germline lookup yields CDR1 MNHEY and CDR2 SVGAGI. Here the CDR3 reads CASSNSPHQPQHF. In nucleotides, the CDR3 is TGTGCCAGCAGTAACAGCCCCCATCAGCCCCAGCATTTT.

The chain links TRBV10-3 to TRBJ1-3, with 8 bases matching TRBD1. The CDR3 covers 18 residues. With V trimmed by 2 bases and J by 0 bases, 9 bases remained unmatched. The germline V gene encodes CDR1 ENHRY and CDR2 SYGVKD. This CDR3 reads CAISEVGTGLSSGNTIYF. The CDR3 bases are TGTGCCATCAGTGAGGTAGGGACAGGATTGAGCTCTGGAAACACCATATATTTT.

The chain uses TRBV10-3 and TRBJ2-7; 9 bases match TRBD2. The CDR3 totals 14 residues. V shed 2 bases, J shed 1 base, and the junction held 0 bases outside the gene matches. CDR1 and CDR2 from the germline V gene are ENHRY and SYGVKD. As DNA, the CDR3 is TGTGCCATCAGTGAGACTAGCGGGTCCTACGAGCAGTACTTC. The encoded protein is CAISETSGSYEQYF.

V is TRBV5-5 and J is TRBJ2-5, with D possibly being TRBD1 (6 bases). This CDR3 region has 16 residues. V shed 2 bases and J shed 2 bases, with 16 bases lying between them. The germline V gene has CDR1 SGHKS and CDR2 YYEKEE (reference sequence). This chain's CDR3 is CASSFSAQGIQETQYF. In DNA, the CDR3 is TGTGCCAGCAGCTTCTCCGCGCAGGGGATACAAGAGACCCAGTACTTC.

The chain uses TRBV11-2 and TRBJ2-1; a weak D match, TRBD1 (5 bases). The germline V and J ends were trimmed by 1 base and 7 bases, with 14 bases remaining between them. Germline CDR1 SGHAT, CDR2 FQNNGV. The CDR3 length is 15 residues. CDR3 sequence (DNA): TGTGCCAGCAGCTTAGTGGGGCAACGGGCAAATGAGCAGTTCTTC. Amino acids: CASSLVGQRANEQFF.

This clone turned up a few times. The rearrangement uses TRBV29-1 and TRBJ2-1; TRBD1 matches 7 bases. This CDR3 region has 12 residues. V lost 7 bases to trimming and J lost 6 bases; unmatched junction nucleotides: 6. Per the germline V gene, CDR1 is SQVTM and CDR2 is ANQGSEA. In nucleotides, the CDR3 is TGCAGCGGAGGGCCAGGGGGCAATGAGCAGTTCTTC. Protein sequence: CSGGPGGNEQFF.

The chain uses TRBV18 and TRBJ2-7, with TRBD2 matching over 12 bases. This CDR3 has 16 residues. The J segment lost 0 bases and the V segment lost 3 bases, leaving 3 bases of the junction unmatched. CDR1 KGHSH and CDR2 LQKENI come from the germline V gene. The CDR3 here is CASSPPTSGSSYEQYF. CDR3 coding DNA: TGTGCCAGCTCACCCCCGACTAGCGGGAGCTCCTACGAGCAGTACTTC.

This clone has a handful of counts. The chain carries TRBV14 and TRBJ2-7; 14 bases agree with TRBD2. CDR1 and CDR2 (germline): SGHDN, FVKESK. There are 21 residues in the CDR3. With V trimmed by 4 bases and J by 6 bases, 23 bases remained unmatched. CDR3 sequence reads: CASSPRRLAGGFFSVQTEQYF. The CDR3, as DNA: TGTGCCAGCAGCCCTAGACGACTAGCGGGGGGGTTCTTCTCCGTCCAGACCGAGCAGTACTTC.

The chain carries TRBV7-2 and TRBJ1-2, with a weak D call TRBD1 (6 bases). Trimming removed 2 bases from V and 6 bases from J, with 22 bases in between. The germline CDR1 and CDR2 sequences are SGHTA and FQGNSA. The CDR3 is made up of 17 amino acids. CDR3 in DNA: TGTGCCAGCAGCTTACGGGGGGCAAATTGGGACTTAAATGGCTACACCTTC. Translating it yields CASSLRGANWDLNGYTF.

The gene calls are TRBV19 and TRBJ2-5; the D gene is possibly TRBD2 (7 bases). Germline V lookup: CDR1 LNHDA, CDR2 SQIVND (reference sequence). The germline V and J ends were trimmed by 6 bases and 7 bases, with 21 bases remaining between them. The CDR3 runs to 15 residues. The CDR3 coding sequence is TGTGCCAGTAGGCCGCCGGGGACACCGGGGGGGACCCAGTACTTC. Translated, it gives CASRPPGTPGGTQYF.

The chain links TRBV5-1 to TRBJ2-1; TRBD2 matches 11 bases. Germline lookup yields CDR1 SGHRS and CDR2 YFSETQ. This CDR3 contains 18 residues. V gave up 0 bases and J gave up 4 bases; unmatched junction bases: 9. The CDR3 nucleotides are TGCGCCAGCAGCTTGGGGACAAGGCTAGCGGGGGGTTACAATGAGCAGTTCTTC. The encoded protein is CASSLGTRLAGGYNEQFF.

CDR3 loop: CASSLEGHSSYEQYF. DNA of the CDR3: TGCGCCAGCAGCTTGGAGGGGCACAGCTCCTACGAGCAGTACTTC. The rearrangement links TRBV5-1 to TRBJ2-7; D is perhaps TRBD1 (5 bases). CDR3 length: 15 residues. Deletions cut 0 bases from V and 0 bases from J, with 10 bases between. Germline-derived CDR1 and CDR2 are SGHRS and YFSETQ.

The chain links TRBV28 to TRBJ1-6; D gene unclear. Germline V lookup: CDR1 MDHEN, CDR2 SYDVKM. The V end lost 8 bases, the J end lost 8 bases, and 13 bases lay between the germline ends. The CDR3 has 13 residues. The CDR3 is CASSSEGDSPLHF. The CDR3 nucleotides read TGTGCCAGCTCCTCTGAGGGCGATTCACCCCTCCACTTT.

The chain recombines TRBV5-1 with TRBJ2-1; a possible D gene is TRBD2 (6 bases). Germline V gene lookup returns CDR1 SGHRS and CDR2 YFSETQ. The CDR3 runs to 16 residues. Trimming cost V 0 bases and J 4 bases, with 14 bases left between them. The CDR3 reads CASSLGSTSLYNEQFF. In nucleotides, the CDR3 is TGCGCCAGCAGCTTGGGTTCTACTAGCCTTTACAATGAGCAGTTCTTC.